This T cell receptor (beta chain) emerged from a study of T cell repertoires in cytomegalovirus infection. V gave up 8 bases and J gave up 4 bases, with 15 bases separating them. The CDR3 extends over 14 amino acids. The V gene's germline CDR1 is MNHNY and CDR2 SVGAGI (reference sequence). Notes on the study in general: Summed public TCR beta family frequency identified CMV carriers bearing the relevant HLA.

In TCRdb, the reads were re-called with MiXCR into one record per CDR3 protein. Of 250,000 to 350,000 distinct CDR3 sequences listed, about 25% are singletons. Of note for this clonotype: Its antigen is undetermined.

The sequenced material came from PBMCs. This TCR derives from a human donor in good health (CMV status not recorded). Some clones in this sample may be carry-over from other donors' samples. This chain connects TRBV6-6 to TRBJ1-5, with D tentatively TRBD1 (5 bases). CDR3 nucleotides: TGTGCCAGCGGACCGGGGCTGGCGAATCAGCCCCAGCATTTT. It translates to CASGPGLANQPQHF.